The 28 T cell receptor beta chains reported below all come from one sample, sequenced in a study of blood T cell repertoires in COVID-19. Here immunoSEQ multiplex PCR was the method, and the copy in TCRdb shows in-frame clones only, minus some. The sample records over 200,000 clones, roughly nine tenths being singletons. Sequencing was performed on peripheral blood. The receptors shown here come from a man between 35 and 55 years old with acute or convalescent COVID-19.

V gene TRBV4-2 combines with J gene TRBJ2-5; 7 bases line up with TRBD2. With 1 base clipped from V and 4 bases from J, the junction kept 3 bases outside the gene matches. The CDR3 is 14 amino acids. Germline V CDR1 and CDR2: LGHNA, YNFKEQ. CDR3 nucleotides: TGTGCCAGCAGCCAAGGGGGCGGGGGAGAGACCCAGTACTTC. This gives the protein CASSQGGGGETQYF.

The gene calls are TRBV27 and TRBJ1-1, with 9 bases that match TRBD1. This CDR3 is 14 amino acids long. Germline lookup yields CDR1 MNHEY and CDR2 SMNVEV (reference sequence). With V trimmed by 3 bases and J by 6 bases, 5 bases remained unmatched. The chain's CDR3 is CASSFYGQGSEAFF. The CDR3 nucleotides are TGTGCCAGCAGTTTTTATGGACAGGGGTCTGAAGCTTTCTTT.

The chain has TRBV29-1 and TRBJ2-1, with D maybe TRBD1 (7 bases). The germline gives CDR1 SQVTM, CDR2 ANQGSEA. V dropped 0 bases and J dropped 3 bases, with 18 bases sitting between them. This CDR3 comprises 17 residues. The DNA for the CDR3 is TGCAGCGTTGAAGATCCCCAGGCAGGGGGGTTCTACAATGAGCAGTTCTTC. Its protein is CSVEDPQAGGFYNEQFF.

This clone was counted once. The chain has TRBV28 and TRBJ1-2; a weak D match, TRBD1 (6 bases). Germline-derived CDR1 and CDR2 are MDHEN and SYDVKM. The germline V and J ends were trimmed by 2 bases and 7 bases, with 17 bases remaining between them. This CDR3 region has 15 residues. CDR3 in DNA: TGTGCCAGCAGTTTAGGGGGCACAGCACTGGGTGGCTACACCTTC. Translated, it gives CASSLGGTALGGYTF.

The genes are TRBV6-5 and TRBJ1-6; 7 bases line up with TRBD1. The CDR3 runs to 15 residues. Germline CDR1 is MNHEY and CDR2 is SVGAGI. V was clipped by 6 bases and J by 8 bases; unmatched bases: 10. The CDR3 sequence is CASRTDRVGDSPLHF. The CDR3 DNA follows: TGTGCCAGCAGAACAGACAGGGTGGGAGATTCACCCCTCCACTTT.

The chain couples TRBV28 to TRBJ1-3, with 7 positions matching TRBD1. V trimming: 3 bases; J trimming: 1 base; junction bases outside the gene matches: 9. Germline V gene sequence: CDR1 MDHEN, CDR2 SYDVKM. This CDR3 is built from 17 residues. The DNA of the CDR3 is TGTGCCAGCAGTTTGACCCAGACAGGGTGGTCTGGAAACACCATATATTTT. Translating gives CASSLTQTGWSGNTIYF.

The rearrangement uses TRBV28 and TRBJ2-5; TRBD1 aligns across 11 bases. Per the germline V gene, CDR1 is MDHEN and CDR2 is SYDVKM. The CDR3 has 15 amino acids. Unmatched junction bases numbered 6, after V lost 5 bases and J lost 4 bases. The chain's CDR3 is CASSRRDRGRETQYF. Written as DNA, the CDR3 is TGTGCCAGCAGTCGCCGGGACAGGGGGAGAGAGACCCAGTACTTC. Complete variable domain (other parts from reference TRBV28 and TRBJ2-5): DVKVTQSSRYLVKRTGEKVFLECVQDMDHENMFWYRQDPGLGLRLIYFSYDVKMKEKGDIPEGYSVSREKKERFSLILESASTNQTSMYLCASSRRDRGRETQYFGPGTRLLVL.

The CDR3 here is CASSLNFRSGGQPQHF. The CDR3 nucleotides read TGTGCCAGCAGCTTGAATTTTCGTTCCGGGGGTCAGCCCCAGCATTTT. V and J are TRBV7-2 and TRBJ1-5, with D perhaps TRBD1 (5 bases). Looked up from germline, CDR1 is SGHTA and CDR2 is FQGNSA. Trimming stripped 3 bases from V and 6 bases from J, with 18 bases between. The CDR3 spans 16 residues.

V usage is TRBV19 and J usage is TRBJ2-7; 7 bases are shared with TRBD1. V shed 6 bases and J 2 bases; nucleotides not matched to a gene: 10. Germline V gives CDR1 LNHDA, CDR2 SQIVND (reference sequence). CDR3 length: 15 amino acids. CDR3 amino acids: CASSHRGADPYEQYF. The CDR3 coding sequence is TGTGCCAGTAGCCACAGGGGCGCCGATCCCTACGAGCAGTACTTC.

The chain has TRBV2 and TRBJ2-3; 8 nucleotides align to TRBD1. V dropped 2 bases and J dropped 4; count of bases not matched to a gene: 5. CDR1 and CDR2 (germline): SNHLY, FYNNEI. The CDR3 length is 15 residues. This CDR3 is CASSERTGFADTQYF. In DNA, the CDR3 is TGTGCCAGCAGTGAACGGACAGGGTTTGCAGATACGCAGTATTTT. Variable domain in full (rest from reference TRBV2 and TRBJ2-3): EPEVTQTPSHQVTQMGQEVILRCVPISNHLYFYWYRQILGQKVEFLVSFYNNEISEKSEIFDDQFSVERPDGSNFTLKIRSTKLEDSAMYFCASSERTGFADTQYFGPGTRLTVL.

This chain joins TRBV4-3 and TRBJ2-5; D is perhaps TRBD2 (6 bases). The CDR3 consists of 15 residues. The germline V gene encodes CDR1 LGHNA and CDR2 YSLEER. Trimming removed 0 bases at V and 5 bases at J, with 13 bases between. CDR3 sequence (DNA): TGCGCCAGCAGCCAAGAGCAGTCGGCGGGGGAGACCCAGTACTTC. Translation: CASSQEQSAGETQYF.

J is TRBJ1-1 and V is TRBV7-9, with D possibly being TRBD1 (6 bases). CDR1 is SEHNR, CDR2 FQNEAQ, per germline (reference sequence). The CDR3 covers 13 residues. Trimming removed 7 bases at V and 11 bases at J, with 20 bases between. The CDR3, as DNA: TGTGCCAGCACCCTAAGGGCAGGGGCGGGCGCTTTCTTT. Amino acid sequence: CASTLRAGAGAFF.

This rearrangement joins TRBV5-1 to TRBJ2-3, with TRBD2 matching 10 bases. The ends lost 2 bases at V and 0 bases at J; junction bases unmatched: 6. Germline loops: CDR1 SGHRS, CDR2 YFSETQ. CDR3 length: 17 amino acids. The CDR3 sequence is CASSLVAGGLSTDTQYF. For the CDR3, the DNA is TGCGCCAGCAGCTTAGTAGCGGGGGGCCTTAGCACAGATACGCAGTATTTT.

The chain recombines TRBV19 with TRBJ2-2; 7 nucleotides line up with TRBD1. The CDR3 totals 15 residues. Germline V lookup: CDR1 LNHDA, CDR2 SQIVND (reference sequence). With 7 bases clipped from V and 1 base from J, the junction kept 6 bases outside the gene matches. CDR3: CASKTRQGNTGELFF. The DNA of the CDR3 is TGTGCCAGTAAGACAAGACAGGGGAACACCGGGGAGCTGTTTTTT.

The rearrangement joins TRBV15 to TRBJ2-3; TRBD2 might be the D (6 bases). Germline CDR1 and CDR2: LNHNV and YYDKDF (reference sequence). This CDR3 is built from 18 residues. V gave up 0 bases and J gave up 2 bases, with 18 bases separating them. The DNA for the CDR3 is TGTGCCACCAGCAGAGAAGGCGTCGGGGGTGGTATCACAGATACGCAGTATTTT. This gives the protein CATSREGVGGGITDTQYF.

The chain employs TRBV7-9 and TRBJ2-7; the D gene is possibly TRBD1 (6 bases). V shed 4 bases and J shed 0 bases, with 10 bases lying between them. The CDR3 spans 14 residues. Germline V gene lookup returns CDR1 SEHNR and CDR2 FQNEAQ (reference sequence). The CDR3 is CASSSGTNSYEQYF. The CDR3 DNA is TGTGCCAGCAGCTCAGGGACAAACTCCTACGAGCAGTACTTC.

The CDR3 DNA reads TGTGCCAGTTTTAGCGGGAGTGGGTCAGATACGCAGTATTTT. It specifies CASFSGSGSDTQYF. This sequence joins TRBV19 and TRBJ2-3; 9 bases agree with TRBD2. This CDR3 contains 14 residues. CDR1 and CDR2 from the germline V gene are LNHDA and SQIVND (reference sequence). The trim removed 8 bases at V and 4 bases at J, leaving 7 bases unmatched. Full variable domain (remainder filled in from reference TRBV19 and TRBJ2-3): DGGITQSPKYLFRKEGQNVTLSCEQNLNHDAMYWYRQDPGQGLRLIYYSQIVNDFQKGDIAEGYSVSREKKESFPLTVTSAQKNPTAFYLCASFSGSGSDTQYFGPGTRLTVL.

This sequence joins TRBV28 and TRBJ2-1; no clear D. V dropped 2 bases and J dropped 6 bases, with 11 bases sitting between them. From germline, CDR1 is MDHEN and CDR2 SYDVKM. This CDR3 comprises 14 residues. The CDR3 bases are TGTGCCAGCAGTTTAGTGGCAGCTAGCAATGAGCAGTTCTTC. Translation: CASSLVAASNEQFF.

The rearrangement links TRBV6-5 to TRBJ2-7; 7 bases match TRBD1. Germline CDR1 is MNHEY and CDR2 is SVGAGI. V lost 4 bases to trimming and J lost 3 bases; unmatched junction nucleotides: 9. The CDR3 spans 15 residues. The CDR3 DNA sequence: TGTGCCAGCAGTTCCGCTCCGGGACAGAACTACGAGCAGTACTTC. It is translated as CASSSAPGQNYEQYF.

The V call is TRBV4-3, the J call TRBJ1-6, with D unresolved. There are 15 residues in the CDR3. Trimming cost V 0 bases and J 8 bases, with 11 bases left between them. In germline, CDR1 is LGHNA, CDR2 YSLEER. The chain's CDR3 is CASSQDALGDSPLHF. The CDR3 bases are TGCGCCAGCAGCCAAGACGCTTTGGGAGATTCACCCCTCCACTTT.

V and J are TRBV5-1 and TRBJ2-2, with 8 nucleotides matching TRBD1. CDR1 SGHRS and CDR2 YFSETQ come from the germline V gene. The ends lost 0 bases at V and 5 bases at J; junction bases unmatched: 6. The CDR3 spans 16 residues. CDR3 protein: CASSLEYRTGTGELFF. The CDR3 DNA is TGCGCCAGCAGCTTGGAGTACCGGACAGGGACCGGGGAGCTGTTTTTT.

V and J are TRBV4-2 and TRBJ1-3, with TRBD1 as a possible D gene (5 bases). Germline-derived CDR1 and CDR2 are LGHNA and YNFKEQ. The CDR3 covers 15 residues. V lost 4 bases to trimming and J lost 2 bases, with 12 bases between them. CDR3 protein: CASSPVGRAGNTIYF. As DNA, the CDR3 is TGTGCCAGCAGCCCCGTTGGCAGGGCTGGAAACACCATATATTTT.

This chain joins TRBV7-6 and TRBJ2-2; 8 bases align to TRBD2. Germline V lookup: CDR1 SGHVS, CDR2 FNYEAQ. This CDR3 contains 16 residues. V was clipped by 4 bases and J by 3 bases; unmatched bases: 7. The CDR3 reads CASSYQAGADTGELFF. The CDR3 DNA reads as TGTGCCAGCAGCTACCAAGCGGGAGCCGACACCGGGGAGCTGTTTTTT.

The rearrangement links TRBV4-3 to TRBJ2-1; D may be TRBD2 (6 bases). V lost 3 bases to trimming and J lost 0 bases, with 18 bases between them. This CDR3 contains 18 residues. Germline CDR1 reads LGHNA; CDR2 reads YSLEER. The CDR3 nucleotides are TGCGCCAGCAGCCATAAAATCGGTGTAGCGGACTCCTACAATGAGCAGTTCTTC. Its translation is CASSHKIGVADSYNEQFF.

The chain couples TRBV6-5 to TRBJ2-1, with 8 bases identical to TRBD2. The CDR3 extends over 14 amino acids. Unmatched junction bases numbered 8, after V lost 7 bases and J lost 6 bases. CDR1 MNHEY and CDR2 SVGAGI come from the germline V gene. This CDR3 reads CASTSGGVFNEQFF. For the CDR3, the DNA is TGTGCCAGCACGTCGGGGGGGGTCTTCAATGAGCAGTTCTTC.

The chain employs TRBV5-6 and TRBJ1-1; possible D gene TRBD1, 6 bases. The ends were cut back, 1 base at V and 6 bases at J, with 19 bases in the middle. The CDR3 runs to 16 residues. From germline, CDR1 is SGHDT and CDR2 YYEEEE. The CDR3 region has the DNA TGTGCCAGCAGCTTGCTCCGGGACACATTTTGGGCTGAAGCTTTCTTT. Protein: CASSLLRDTFWAEAFF.

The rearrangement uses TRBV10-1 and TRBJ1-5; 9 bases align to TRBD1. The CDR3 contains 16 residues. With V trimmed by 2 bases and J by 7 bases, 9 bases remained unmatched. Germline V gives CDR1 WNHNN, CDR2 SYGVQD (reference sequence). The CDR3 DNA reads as TGCGCCAGCAGTGAGCCGGACAGGGGAGGGGGACAGCCCCAGCATTTT. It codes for CASSEPDRGGGQPQHF.

CDR3 sequence: CASSSVSDLAKNIQYF. The DNA for the CDR3 is TGTGCCAGCAGCTCCGTTAGCGATCTAGCCAAAAACATTCAGTACTTC. V usage is TRBV7-9 and J usage is TRBJ2-4, with TRBD2 as a possible D gene (5 bases). The V gene lost 4 bases and the J gene lost 0 bases, with 13 bases spanning the gap. This CDR3 spans 16 amino acids. Germline CDR1 is SEHNR and CDR2 is FQNEAQ (reference sequence). Together with reference TRBV7-9 and TRBJ2-4, the CDR3 gives the full variable domain: DTGVSQNPRHKITKRGQNVTFRCDPISEHNRLYWYRQTLGQGPEFLTYFQNEAQLEKSRLLSDRFSAERPKGSFSTLEIQRTEQGDSAMYLCASSSVSDLAKNIQYFGAGTRLSVL.